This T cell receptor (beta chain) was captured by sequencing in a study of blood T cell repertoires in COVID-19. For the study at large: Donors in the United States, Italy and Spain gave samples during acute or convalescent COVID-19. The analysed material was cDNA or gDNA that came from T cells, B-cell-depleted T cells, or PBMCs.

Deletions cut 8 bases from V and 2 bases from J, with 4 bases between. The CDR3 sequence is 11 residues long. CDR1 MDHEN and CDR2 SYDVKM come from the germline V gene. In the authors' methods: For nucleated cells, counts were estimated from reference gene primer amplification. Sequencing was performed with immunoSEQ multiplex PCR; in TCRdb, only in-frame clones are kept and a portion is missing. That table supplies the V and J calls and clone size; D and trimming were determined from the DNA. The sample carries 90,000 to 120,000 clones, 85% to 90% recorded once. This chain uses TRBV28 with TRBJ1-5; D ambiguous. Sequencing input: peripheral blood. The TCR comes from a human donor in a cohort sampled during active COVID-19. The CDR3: CASQGNQPQHF. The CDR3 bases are TGTGCCAGCCAGGGCAATCAGCCCCAGCATTTT.